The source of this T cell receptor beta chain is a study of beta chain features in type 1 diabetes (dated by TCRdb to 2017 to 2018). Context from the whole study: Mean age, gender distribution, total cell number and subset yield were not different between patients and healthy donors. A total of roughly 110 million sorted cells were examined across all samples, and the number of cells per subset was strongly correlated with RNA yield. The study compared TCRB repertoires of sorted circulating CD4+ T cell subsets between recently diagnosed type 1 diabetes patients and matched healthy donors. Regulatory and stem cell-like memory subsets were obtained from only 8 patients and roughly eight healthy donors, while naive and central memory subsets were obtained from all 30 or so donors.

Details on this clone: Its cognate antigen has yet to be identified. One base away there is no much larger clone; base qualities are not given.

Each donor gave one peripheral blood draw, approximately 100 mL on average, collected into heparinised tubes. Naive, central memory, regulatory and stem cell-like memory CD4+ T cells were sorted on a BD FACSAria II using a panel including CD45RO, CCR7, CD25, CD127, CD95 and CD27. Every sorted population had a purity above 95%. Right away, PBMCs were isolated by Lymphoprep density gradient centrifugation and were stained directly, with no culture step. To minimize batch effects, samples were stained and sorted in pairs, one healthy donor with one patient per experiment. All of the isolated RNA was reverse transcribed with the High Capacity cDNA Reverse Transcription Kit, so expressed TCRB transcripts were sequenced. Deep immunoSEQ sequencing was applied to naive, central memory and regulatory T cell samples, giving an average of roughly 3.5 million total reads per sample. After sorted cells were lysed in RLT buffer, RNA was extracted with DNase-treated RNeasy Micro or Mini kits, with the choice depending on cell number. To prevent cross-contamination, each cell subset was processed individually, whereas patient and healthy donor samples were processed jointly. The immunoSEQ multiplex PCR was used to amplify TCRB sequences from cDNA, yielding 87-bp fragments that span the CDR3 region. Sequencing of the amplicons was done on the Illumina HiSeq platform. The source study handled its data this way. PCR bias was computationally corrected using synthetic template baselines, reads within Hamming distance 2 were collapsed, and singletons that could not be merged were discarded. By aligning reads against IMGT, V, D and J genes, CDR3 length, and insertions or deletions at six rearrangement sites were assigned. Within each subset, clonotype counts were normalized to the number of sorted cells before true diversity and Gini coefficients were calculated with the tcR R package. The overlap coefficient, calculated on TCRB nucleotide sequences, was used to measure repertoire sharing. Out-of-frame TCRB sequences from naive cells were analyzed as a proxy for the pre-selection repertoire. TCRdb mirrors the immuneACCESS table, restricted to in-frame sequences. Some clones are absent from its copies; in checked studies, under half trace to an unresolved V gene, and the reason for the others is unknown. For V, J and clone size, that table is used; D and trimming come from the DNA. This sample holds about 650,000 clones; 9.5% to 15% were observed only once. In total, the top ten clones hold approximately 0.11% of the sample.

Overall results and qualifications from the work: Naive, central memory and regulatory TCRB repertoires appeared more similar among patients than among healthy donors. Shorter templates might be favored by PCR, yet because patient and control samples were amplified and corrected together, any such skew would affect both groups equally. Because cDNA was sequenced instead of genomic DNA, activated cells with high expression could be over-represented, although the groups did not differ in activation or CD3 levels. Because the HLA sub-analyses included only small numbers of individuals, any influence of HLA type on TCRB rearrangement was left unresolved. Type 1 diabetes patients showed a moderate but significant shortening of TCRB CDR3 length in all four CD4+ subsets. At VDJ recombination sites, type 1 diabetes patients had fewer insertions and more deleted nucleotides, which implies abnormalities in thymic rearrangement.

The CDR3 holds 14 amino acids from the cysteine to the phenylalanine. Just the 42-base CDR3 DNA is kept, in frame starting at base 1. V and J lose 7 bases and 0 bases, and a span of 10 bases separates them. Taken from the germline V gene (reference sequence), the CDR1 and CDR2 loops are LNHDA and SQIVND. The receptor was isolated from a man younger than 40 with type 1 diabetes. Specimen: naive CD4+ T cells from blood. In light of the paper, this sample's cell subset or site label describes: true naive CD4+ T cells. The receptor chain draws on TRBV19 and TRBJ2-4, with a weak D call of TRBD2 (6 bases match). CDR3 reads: CASTPGEAKNIQYF. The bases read TGTGCCAGTACCCCGGGGGAAGCCAAAAACATTCAGTACTTC.